Reported below is one T cell receptor beta chain. Its specific antigen is unknown. The input lacks base qualities; no much larger clone sits a single base away. Taken with the paper, the label for treatment or condition translates to: in vitro stimulation with specific CMV peptide epitopes to enrich CMV-specific T cells. This sample is drawn from a study of T cell repertoires in cytomegalovirus infection (dated by TCRdb to between 2019 and 2020). Turning to the overall study: Alongside well-studied HLA-B-restricted epitopes, the peptide stimulations were aimed at recently identified HLA-C-restricted CMV epitopes, whose presentation resists viral immunomodulation. Because public TCR beta signatures pointed to carriage of CMV infection together with the matching HLA type, the HLA type of each donor mattered for the analysis. Study-wide findings and limitations: The ex vivo response was dominated by HLA-C-restricted CMV-specific TCR beta clonotypes, and the single most frequent clonotype in two of eight donors was supplied by these HLA-C-restricted clonotypes. In both this cohort and an independent cohort of 352 donors, the cumulative frequency of public TCR beta family members distinguished carriers of CMV infection plus the relevant HLA type.

TCRdb lists the instrument as Illumina HiSeq 1500. TCRdb trimmed the raw reads at Q25, called clones with MiXCR and kept productive beta chains. Every CDR3 protein is listed once, alongside the most common genes and DNA of its rows. The sample table records some 130,000 distinct CDR3 sequences; about 32% of these occur just once. Of the sample, 45% to 55% falls within the top ten clones. Sequenced material: CD8+ T cells from cultured PBMCs, taken from culture after CMV antigen stimulation. This clonotype was obtained from a human donor in good health (CMV status not recorded). Some clones in this sample may be carry-over from other donors' samples.

The sequence in DNA is TGTGCCAGCAACCCGACAGCCTCCTACGAGCAGTACTTC. Its coded protein is CASNPTASYEQYF. This chain joins TRBV6-5 to TRBJ2-7, and the D gene may be TRBD1, 5 bases matching. From the germline V gene, CDR1 is MNHEY and CDR2 is SVGAGI. Trimming removed 7 bases from V and 0 bases from J, leaving 10 bases between the germline ends. Inclusive of the bounding cysteine and phenylalanine, the CDR3 is 13 residues long. Only the CDR3 DNA is retained, 39 bases long and in frame from the first base.